This T cell receptor beta chain comes out of a study of CD8+ T cells in alopecia areata. This clone was found a few times. Antigen: not known. The same CDR3 arises from other DNA sequences in this sample as well. Sample treatment: oral pan-JAK inhibitor, 5-10 mg twice daily. Investigators isolated RNA and reverse transcribed it into cDNA to act as the sequencing template. TCRdb's copy holds only in-frame clones and misses some; the assay was immunoSEQ multiplex PCR. The sample lists about 120,000 clones, approximately 52% seen once, with approximately 31% in the top ten. The study's findings and limits: Between patients, shared TCR sequences were less clear than in mice. This was possibly due in part to HLA diversity in the patient population.

Germline loops: CDR1 MNHEY, CDR2 SMNVEV (reference sequence). This CDR3 is 12 amino acids long. V was cut by 3 bases and J by 5 bases, with 6 bases left in between. The TCR comes from a human donor with alopecia areata. V is TRBV27 and J is TRBJ2-3; possibly TRBD2 for D (6 bases). Material: CD8+ T cells sorted from blood, obtained at week 4, from a patient treated with tofacitinib. The CDR3 DNA reads as TGTGCCAGCAGTTTGGGGGGAGATACGCAGTATTTT. This encodes CASSLGGDTQYF.